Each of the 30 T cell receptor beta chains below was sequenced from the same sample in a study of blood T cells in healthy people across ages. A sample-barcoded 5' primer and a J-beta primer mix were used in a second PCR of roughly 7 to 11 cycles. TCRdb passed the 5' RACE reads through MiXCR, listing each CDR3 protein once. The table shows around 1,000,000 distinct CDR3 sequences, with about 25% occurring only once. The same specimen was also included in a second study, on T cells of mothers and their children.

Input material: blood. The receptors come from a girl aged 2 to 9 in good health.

The CDR3 region is CASSPDGNTIYF. The CDR3 DNA reads TGTGCCAGCAGCCCAGATGGAAACACCATATATTTT. This sequence joins TRBV7-6 and TRBJ1-3; no firm D call. V dropped 5 bases and J dropped 3 bases, with 5 bases sitting between them. This CDR3 is built from 12 residues. CDR1 SGHVS and CDR2 FNYEAQ come from the germline V gene.

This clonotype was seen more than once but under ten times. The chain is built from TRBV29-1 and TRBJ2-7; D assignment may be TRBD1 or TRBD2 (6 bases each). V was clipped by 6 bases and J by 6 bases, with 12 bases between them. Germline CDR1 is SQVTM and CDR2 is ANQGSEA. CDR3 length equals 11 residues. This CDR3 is CSVTGAGEQYF. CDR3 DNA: TGCAGCGTCACGGGGGCCGGCGAGCAGTACTTC.

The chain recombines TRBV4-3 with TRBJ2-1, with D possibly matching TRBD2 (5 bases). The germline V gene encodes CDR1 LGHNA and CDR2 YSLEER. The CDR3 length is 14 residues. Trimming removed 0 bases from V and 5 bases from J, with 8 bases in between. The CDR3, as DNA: TGCGCCAGCAGCCAAGATTCTAGCAACAATGAGCAGTTCTTC. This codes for CASSQDSSNNEQFF.

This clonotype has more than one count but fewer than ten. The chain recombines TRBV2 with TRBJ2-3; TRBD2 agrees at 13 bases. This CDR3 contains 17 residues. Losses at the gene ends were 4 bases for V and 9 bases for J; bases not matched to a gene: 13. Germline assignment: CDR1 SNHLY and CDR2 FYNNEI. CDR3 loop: CASSGLLAGGRSPTQYF. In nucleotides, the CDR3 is TGTGCCAGCAGTGGGCTACTAGCGGGGGGGCGTAGTCCAACGCAGTATTTT.

The CDR3 region has the DNA TGTGCCAGCAGCTTGGCCGGGGACCTCACCCGGGTTGAAAAACTGTTTTTT. Its protein is CASSLAGDLTRVEKLFF. J is TRBJ1-4 and V is TRBV5-6; weak D call: TRBD1 (5 bases). The CDR3 runs to 17 residues. Germline V lookup: CDR1 SGHDT, CDR2 YYEEEE. V lost 0 bases and J 7 bases, leaving 19 bases between the germline ends.

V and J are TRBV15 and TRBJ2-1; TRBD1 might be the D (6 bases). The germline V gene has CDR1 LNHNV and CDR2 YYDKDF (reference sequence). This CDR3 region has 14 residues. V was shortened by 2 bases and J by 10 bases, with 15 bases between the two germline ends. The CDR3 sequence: CATSRFTGLDEQFF. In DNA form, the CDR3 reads TGTGCCACCAGCAGATTCACAGGGCTTGACGAGCAGTTCTTC. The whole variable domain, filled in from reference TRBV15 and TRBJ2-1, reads DAMVIQNPRYQVTQFGKPVTLSCSQTLNHNVMYWYQQKSSQAPKLLFHYYDKDFNNEADTPDNFQSRRPNTSFCFLDIRSPGLGDTAMYLCATSRFTGLDEQFFGPGTRLTVL.

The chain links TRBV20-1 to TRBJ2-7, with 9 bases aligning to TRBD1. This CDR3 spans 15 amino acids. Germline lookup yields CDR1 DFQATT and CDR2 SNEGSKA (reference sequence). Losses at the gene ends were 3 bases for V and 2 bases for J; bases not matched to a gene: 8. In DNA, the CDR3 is TGCAGTGCTAGGGAAGGGACAGGGATTACCTACGAGCAGTACTTC. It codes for CSAREGTGITYEQYF.

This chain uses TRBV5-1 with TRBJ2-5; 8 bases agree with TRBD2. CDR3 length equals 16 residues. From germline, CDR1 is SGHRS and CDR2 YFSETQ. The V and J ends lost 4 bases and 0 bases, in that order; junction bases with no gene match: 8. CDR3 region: CASSTVLAGNQETQYF. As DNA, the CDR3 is TGCGCCAGCAGCACGGTCCTAGCGGGTAACCAAGAGACCCAGTACTTC.

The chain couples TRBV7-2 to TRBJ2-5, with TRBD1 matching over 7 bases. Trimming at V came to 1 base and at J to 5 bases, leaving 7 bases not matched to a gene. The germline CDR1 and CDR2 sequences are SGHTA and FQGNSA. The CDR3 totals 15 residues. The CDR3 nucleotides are TGTGCCAGCAGCTTAGTGGGTCAGGGGGTGGAGACCCAGTACTTC. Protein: CASSLVGQGVETQYF.

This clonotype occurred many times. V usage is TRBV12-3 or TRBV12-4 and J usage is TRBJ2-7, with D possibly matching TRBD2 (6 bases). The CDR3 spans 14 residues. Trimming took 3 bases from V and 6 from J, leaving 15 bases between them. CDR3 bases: TGTGCCAGCAGTTTTGGGGGAGGCGAAGCCGAGCAGTACTTC. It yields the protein CASSFGGGEAEQYF.

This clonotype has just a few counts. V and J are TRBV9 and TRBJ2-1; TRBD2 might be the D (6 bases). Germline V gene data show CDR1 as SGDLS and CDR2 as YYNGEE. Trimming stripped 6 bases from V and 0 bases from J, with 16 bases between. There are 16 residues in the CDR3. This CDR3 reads CASTLGGVYSYNEQFF. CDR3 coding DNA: TGTGCCAGCACCCTGGGGGGAGTTTACTCCTACAATGAGCAGTTCTTC.

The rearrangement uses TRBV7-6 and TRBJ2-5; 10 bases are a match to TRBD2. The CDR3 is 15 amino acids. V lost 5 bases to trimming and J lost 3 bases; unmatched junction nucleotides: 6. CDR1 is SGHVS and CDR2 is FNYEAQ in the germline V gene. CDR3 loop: CASSLSLAGEETQYF. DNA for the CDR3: TGTGCCAGCAGCCTATCTCTAGCGGGAGAAGAGACCCAGTACTTC.

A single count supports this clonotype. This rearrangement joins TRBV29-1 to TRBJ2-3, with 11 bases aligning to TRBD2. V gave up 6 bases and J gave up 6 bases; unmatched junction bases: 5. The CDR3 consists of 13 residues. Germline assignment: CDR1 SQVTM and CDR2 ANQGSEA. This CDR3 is CSVIAGGPDTQYF. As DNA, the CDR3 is TGCAGCGTAATAGCGGGAGGGCCCGATACGCAGTATTTT.

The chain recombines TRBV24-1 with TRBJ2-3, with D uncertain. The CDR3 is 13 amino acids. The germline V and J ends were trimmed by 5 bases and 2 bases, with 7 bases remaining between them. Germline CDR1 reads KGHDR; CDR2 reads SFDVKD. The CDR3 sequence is CATSVMNTDTQYF. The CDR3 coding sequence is TGTGCCACCAGTGTGATGAACACAGATACGCAGTATTTT.

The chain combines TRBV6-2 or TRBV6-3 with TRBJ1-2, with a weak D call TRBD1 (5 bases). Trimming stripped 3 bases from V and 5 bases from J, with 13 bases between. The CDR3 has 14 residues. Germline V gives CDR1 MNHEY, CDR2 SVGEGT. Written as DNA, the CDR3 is TGTGCCAGCAGTTATCGTACCAGGGTTTATGGCTACACCTTC. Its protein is CASSYRTRVYGYTF.

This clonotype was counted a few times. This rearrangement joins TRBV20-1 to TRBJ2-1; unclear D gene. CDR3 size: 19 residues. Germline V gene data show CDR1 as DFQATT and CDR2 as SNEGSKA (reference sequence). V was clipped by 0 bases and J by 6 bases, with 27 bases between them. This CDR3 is CSARDFKSSAGFNGNEQFF. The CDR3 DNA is TGCAGTGCTAGAGATTTCAAAAGTTCGGCAGGCTTCAACGGCAATGAGCAGTTCTTC.

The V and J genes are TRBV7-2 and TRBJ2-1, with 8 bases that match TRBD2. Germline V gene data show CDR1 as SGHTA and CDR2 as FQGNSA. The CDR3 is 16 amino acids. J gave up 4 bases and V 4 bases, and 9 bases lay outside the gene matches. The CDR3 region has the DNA TGTGCCAGCAGCTCTCCGGTGGCGGGGGGTTACAATGAGCAGTTCTTC. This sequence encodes CASSSPVAGGYNEQFF.

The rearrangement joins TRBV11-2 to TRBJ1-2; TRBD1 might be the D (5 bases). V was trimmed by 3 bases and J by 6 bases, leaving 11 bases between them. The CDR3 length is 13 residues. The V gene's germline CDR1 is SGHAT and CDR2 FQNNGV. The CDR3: CASSFSGVDGYTF. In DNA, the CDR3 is TGTGCCAGCAGCTTTTCGGGGGTAGATGGCTACACCTTC. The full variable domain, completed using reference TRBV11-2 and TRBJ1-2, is EAGVAQSPRYKIIEKRQSVAFWCNPISGHATLYWYQQILGQGPKLLIQFQNNGVVDDSQLPKDRFSAERLKGVDSTLKIQPAKLEDSAVYLCASSFSGVDGYTFGSGTRLTVV.

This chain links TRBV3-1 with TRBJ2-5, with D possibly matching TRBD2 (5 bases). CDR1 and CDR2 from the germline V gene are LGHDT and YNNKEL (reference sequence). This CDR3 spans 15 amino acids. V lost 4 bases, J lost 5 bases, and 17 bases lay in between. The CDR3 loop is CASSPRARRVETQYF. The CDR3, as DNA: TGTGCCAGCAGCCCCCGGGCCCGGCGGGTGGAGACCCAGTACTTC.

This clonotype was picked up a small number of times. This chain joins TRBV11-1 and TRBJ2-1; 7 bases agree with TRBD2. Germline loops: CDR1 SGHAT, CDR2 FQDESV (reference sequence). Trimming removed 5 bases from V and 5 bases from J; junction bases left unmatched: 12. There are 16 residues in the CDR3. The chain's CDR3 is CASSLREGRVDNEQFF. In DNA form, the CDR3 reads TGTGCCAGCAGCCTCAGAGAGGGGAGGGTAGACAATGAGCAGTTCTTC.

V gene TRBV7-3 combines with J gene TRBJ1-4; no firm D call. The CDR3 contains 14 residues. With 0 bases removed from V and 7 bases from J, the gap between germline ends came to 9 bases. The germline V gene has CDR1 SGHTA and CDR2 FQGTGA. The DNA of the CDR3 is TGTGCCAGCAGCTTAACCGGGCGGGGTGAAAAACTGTTTTTT. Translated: CASSLTGRGEKLFF.

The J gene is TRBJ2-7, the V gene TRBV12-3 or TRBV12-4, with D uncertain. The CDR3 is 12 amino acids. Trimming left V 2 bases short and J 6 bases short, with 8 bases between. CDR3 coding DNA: TGTGCCAGCAGTTTATCGGTAGGCGAGCAGTACTTC. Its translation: CASSLSVGEQYF.

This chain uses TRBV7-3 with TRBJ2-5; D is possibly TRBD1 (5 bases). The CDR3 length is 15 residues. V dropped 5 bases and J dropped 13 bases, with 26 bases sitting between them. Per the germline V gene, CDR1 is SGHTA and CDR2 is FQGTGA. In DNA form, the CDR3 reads TGTGCCAGCAGCCAGTCGCAGGGTTCCTCGCGCGAGAGGTACTTC. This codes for CASSQSQGSSRERYF.

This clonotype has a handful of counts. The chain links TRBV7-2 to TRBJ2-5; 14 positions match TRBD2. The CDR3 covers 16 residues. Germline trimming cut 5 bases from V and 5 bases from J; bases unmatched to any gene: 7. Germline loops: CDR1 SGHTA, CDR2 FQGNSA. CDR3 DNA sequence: TGTGCCAGCAGCCGGAGACTAGCGGGAGGGCCGGAGACCCAGTACTTC. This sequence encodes CASSRRLAGGPETQYF.

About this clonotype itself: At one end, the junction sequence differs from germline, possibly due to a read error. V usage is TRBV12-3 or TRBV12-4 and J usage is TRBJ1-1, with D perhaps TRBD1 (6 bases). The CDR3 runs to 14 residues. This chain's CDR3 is CASSYTGAQAEAFF. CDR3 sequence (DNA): TGTGCCAGCAGTTATACGGGGGCGCAGGCTGAGGCTTTCTTT.

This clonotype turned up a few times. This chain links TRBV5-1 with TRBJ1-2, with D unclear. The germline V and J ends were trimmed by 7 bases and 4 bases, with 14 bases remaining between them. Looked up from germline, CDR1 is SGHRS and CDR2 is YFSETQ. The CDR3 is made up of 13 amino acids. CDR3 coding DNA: TGCGCCAGCTCTGCTGACGGAGGCTATGGCTACACCTTC. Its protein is CASSADGGYGYTF.

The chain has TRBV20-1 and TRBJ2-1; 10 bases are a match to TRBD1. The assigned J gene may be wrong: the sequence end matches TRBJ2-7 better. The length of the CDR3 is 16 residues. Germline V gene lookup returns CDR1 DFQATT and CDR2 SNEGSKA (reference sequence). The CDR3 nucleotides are TGCAGTGCTAGTAGAGACAGGGGGCCGGAGACCTACGAGCAGTACTTC. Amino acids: CSASRDRGPETYEQYF.

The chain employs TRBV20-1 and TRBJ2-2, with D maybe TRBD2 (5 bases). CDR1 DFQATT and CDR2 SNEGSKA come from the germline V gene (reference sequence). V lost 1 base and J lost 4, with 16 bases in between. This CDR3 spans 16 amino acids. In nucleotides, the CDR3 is TGCAGTGCTAGAGTTATCTCGGACGGACTCACCGGGGAGCTGTTTTTT. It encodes CSARVISDGLTGELFF.

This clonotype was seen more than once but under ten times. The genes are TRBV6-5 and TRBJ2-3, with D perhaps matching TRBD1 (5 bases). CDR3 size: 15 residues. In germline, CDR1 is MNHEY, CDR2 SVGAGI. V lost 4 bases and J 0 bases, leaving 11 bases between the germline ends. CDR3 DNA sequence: TGTGCCAGCAGTTTCGCAGGGATTAGCACAGATACGCAGTATTTT. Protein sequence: CASSFAGISTDTQYF.

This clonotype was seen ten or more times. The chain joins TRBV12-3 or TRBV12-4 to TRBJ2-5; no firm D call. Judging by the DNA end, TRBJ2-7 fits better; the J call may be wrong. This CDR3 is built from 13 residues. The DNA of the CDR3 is TGTGCCAGCAGTTTTGGCCTCACCTACGAGCAGTACTTC. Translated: CASSFGLTYEQYF.